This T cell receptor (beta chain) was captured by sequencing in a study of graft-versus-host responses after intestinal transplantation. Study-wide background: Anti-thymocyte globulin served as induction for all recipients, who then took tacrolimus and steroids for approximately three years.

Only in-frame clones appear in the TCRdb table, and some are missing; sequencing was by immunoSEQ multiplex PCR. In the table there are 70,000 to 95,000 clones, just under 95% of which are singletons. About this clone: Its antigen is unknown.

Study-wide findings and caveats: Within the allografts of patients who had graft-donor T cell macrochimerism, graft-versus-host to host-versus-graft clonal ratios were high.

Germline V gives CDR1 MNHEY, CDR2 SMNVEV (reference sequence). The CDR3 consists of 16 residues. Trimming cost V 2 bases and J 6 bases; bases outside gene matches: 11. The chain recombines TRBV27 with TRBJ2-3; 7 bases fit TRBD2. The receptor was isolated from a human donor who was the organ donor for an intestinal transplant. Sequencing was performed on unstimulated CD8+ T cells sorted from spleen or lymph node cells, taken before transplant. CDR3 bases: TGTGCCAGCAGTTTAGGGGCCGGGACCGGGGGGGATACGCAGTATTTT. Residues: CASSLGAGTGGDTQYF.